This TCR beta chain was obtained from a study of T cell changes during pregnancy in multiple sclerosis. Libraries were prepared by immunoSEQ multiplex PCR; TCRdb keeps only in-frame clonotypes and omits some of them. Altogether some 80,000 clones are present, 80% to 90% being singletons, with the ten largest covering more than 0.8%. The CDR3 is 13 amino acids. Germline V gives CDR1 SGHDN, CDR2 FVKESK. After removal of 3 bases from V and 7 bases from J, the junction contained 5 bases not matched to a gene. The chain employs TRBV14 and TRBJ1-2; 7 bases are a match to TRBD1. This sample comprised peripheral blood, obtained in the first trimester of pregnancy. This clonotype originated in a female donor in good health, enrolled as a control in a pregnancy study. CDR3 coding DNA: TGTGCCAGCAGCCAGGGACAGACCCTTGGCTACACCTTC. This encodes CASSQGQTLGYTF.